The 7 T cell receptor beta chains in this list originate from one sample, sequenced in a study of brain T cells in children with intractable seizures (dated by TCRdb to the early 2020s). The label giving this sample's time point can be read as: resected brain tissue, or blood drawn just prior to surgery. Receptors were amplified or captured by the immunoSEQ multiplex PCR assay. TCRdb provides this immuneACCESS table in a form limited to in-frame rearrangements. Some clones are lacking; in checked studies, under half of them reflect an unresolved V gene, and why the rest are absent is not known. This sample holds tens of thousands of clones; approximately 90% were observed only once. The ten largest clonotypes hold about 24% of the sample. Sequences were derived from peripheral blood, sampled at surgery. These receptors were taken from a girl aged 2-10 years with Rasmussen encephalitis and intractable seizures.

The CDR3 loop reads CASSEAGGLLDTQYF. In DNA, the CDR3 is TGTGCCAGCAGCGAAGCGGGGGGGCTGTTAGATACGCAGTATTTT. The chain carries TRBV9 and TRBJ2-3, with 10 bases aligning to TRBD2. Unmatched junction bases numbered 6, after V lost 3 bases and J lost 5 bases. CDR1 is SGDLS and CDR2 is YYNGEE in the germline V gene. CDR3 size: 15 residues.

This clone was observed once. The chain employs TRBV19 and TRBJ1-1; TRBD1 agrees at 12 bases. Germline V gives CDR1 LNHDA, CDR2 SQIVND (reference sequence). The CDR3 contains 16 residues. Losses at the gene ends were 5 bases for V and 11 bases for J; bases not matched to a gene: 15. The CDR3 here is CASSVTGTGGSVGAFF. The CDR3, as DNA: TGTGCCAGTAGTGTAACCGGGACAGGGGGCTCTGTGGGCGCTTTCTTT.

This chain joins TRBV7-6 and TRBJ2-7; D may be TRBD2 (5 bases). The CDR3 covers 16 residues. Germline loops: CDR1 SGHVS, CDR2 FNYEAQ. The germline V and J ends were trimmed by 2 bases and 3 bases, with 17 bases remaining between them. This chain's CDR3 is CASSLLRELIGYEQYF. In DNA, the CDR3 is TGTGCCAGCAGCTTACTTCGGGAACTAATTGGCTACGAGCAGTACTTC.

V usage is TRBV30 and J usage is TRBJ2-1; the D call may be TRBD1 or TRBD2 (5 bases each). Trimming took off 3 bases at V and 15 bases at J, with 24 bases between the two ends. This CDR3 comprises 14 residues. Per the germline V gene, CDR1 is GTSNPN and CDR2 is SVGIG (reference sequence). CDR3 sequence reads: CAWRLAGANPRRFF. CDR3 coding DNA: TGTGCCTGGAGACTGGCCGGGGCGAATCCGCGTCGGTTCTTC.

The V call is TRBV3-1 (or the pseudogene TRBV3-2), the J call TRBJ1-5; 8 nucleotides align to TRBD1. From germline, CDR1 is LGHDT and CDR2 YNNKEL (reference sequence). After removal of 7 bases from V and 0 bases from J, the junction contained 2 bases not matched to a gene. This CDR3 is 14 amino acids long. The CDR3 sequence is CASTQGASNQPQHF. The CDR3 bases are TGTGCCAGCACCCAGGGGGCTAGCAATCAGCCCCAGCATTTT.

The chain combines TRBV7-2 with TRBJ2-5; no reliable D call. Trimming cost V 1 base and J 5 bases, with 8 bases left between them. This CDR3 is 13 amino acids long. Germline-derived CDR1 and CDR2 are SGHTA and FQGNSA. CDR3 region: CASSLGLGETQYF. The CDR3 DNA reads TGTGCCAGCAGCTTAGGTTTGGGCGAGACCCAGTACTTC.

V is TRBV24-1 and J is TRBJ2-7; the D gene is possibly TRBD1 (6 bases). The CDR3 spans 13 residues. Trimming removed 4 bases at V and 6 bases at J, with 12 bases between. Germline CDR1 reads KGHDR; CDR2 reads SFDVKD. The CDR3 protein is CATSDQGSSEQYF. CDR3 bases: TGTGCCACCAGTGACCAGGGGAGCAGCGAGCAGTACTTC.